This record looks at one TCR beta chain sequence and its context. Germline V gene data show CDR1 as LGHDT and CDR2 as YNNKEL (reference sequence). Trimming shortened V by 4 bases and J by 2 bases, and 9 bases separated the two germline ends. The CDR3 extends over 13 amino acids. Original methodology: Reference gene primer amplification gave estimated nucleated cell counts. Here immunoSEQ multiplex PCR was the method, and the copy in TCRdb shows in-frame clones only, minus some. Clone size and V and J calls were adopted from that table, with D and trimming inferred from the DNA. The sample lists about 39,000 clones, 79% occurring once. The source of the sample is a study of blood T cell repertoires in COVID-19. About the study: Samples came from the United States, Italy and Spain, spanning acute and convalescent COVID-19. T cells, B-cell-depleted T cells, or PBMCs provided the cDNA or gDNA that served as material.

This chain joins TRBV3-1 (or the pseudogene TRBV3-2) and TRBJ2-7; D ambiguous. Sequenced sample: peripheral blood. This clonotype was sampled from a man between 65 and 80 years old with acute or convalescent COVID-19. The CDR3 reads CASSRRVPYEQYF. CDR3 coding DNA: TGTGCCAGCAGCCGACGGGTACCCTACGAGCAGTACTTC.